This T cell receptor beta chain came from a study of cytomegalovirus exposure and HLA in healthy donors. The study, taken as a whole, reports: A classifier reportedly called cytomegalovirus status with high sensitivity and specificity. It was shown in a later analysis that HLA-associated TCR beta chains were more clonally expanded than other, equally common chains. Across all donors, roughly uniform sequencing depth was an assumption of the presence/absence analyses.

The CDR3 spans 13 residues. The germline V gene encodes CDR1 MNHNS and CDR2 SASEGT. After removal of 6 bases from V and 6 bases from J, the junction contained 7 bases not matched to a gene. Researchers ran the PCR with 60 Vbeta and 13 Jbeta primers. Authors' data handling: As a later analysis found, there were 70 million to 80 million unique TCR beta chains, of which around 10 million were shared. Sequencing was performed with immunoSEQ multiplex PCR; in TCRdb, only in-frame clones are kept and a portion is missing. V, J and clone size derive from that table, while D and trimming were established from the DNA sequence. The sample records approximately 110,000 clones, approximately 80% being singletons. Note on this clone: Its cognate antigen is unknown.

Sequencing used PBMCs. The receptor was isolated from a woman between 40 and 50 years old in good health and CMV-seropositive. This chain connects TRBV6-1 to TRBJ1-1; TRBD1 matches 7 bases. CDR3 nucleotide sequence: TGTGCCAGCAGCCCACAGGGGCTGGCTGAAGCTTTCTTT. Its translation is CASSPQGLAEAFF.